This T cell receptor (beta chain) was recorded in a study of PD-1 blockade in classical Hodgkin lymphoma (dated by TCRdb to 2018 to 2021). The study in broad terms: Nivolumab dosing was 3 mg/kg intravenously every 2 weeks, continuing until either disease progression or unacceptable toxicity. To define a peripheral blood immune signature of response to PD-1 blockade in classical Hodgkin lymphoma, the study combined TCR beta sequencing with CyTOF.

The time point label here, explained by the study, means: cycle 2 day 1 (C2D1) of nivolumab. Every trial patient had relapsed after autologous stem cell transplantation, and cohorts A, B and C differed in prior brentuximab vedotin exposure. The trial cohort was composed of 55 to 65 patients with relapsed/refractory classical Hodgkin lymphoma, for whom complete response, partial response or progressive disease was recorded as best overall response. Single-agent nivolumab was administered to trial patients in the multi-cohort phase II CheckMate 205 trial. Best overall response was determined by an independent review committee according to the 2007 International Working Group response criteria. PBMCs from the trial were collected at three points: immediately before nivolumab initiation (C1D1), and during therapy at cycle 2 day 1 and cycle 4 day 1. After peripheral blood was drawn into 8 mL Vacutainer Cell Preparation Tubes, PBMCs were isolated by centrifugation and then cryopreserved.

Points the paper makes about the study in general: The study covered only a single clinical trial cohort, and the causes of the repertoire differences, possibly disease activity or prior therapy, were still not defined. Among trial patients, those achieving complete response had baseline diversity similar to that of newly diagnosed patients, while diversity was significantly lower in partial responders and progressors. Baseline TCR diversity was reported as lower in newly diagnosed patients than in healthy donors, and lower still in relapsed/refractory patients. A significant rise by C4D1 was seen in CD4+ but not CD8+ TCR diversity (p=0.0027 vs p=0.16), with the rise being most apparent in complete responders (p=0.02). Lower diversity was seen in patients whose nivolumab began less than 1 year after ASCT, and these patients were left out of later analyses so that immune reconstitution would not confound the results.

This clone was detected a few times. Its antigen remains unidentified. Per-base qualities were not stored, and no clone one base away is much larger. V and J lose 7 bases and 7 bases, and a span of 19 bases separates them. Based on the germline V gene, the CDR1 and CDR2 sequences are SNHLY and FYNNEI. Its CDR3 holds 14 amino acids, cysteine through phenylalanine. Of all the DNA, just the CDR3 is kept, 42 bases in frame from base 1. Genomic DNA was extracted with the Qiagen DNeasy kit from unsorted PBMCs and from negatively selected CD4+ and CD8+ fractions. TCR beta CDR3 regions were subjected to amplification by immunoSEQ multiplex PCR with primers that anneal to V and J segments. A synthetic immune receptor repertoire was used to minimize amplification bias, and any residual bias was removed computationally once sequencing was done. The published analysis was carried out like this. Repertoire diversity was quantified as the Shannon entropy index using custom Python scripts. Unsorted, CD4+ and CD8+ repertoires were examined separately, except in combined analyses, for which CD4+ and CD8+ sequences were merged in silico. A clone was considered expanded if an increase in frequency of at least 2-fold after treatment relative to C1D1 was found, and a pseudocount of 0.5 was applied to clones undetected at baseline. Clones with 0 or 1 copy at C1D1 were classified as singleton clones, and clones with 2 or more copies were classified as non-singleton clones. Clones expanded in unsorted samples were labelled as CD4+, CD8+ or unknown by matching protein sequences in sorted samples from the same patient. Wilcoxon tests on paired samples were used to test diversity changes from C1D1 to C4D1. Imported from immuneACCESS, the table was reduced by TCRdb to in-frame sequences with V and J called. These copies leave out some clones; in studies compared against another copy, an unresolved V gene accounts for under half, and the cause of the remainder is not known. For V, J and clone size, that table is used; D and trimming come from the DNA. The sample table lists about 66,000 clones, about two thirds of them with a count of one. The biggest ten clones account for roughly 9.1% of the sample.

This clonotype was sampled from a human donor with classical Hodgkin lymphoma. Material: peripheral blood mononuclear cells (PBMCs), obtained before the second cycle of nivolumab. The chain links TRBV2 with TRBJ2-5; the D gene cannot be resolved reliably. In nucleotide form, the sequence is TGTGCCAGCATGCCCTTTTCTGGGTCCGGGACCCAGTACTTC. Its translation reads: CASMPFSGSGTQYF. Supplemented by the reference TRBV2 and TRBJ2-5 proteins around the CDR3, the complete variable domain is EPEVTQTPSHQVTQMGQEVILRCVPISNHLYFYWYRQILGQKVEFLVSFYNNEISEKSEIFDDQFSVERPDGSNFTLKIRSTKLEDSAMYFCASMPFSGSGTQYFGPGTRLLVL.